This TCR beta chain was captured in a study of T cell responses to AZD1222 COVID-19 vaccine. Here immunoSEQ multiplex PCR was the method, and the copy in TCRdb shows in-frame clones only, minus some. In the table there are 90,000 to 100,000 clones, approximately 91% of which are singletons. Findings and limits, study-wide: Clonal diversity was possibly underestimated; the donors were predominantly white British and more often female.

As regards this clone: Its antigen is as yet unknown.

Germline assignment: CDR1 SQVTM and CDR2 ANQGSEA. Germline trimming cut 1 base from V and 8 bases from J; bases unmatched to any gene: 5. The CDR3 is 13 amino acids. The rearrangement links TRBV29-1 to TRBJ1-2, with 9 bases matching TRBD1. The clonotype was recovered from an adult in good health. The starting material was peripheral blood, obtained on day 0 of AZD1222 vaccination. The DNA of the CDR3 is TGCAGCGTTGAAGCGGGACAGGGATACGGCTACACCTTC. This encodes CSVEAGQGYGYTF.